These T cell receptor beta chains were read from a single sample in a study of blood T cell repertoires in COVID-19. The protocol was immunoSEQ multiplex PCR, while the TCRdb copy is restricted to in-frame clones and leaves out a portion. Seen here are a few hundred thousand clones, 75% to 90% observed once, and the top ten hold around 1%. The sequenced material came from PBMCs or T cells enriched from blood (not recorded which). The receptors stem from a man between 18 and 35 years old who had recovered from COVID-19. Each CDR3 is given with its conserved first and last residue. A D gene is named only where the DNA matches it firmly. A row's size may be missing; if present it is once, few, many or a size class.

j_call clone_size v_call d_call cdr3_nt cdr3_aa
TRBJ2-1 NA TRBV19 NA TGTGCCAGTAGTAGCATGGGAGGGGGCTCCTACAATGAGCAGTTCTTC CASSSMGGGSYNEQFF
TRBJ1-2 NA TRBV24-1 NA TGTGCCACCAGCGCCGGACAGCCTTATGGCTACACCTTC CATSAGQPYGYTF
TRBJ1-4 NA TRBV29-1 NA TGCAGCGTCCTCCCGGGACTGACTAATGAAAAACTGTTTTTT CSVLPGLTNEKLFF
TRBJ2-5 NA TRBV28 TRBD2 TGTGCCAGCAGTCCAATACTAGCGGGACAAGAGACCCAGTACTTC CASSPILAGQETQYF
TRBJ1-1 NA TRBV5-4 NA TGTGCCAGCAGCTTGATGGGTGACAGGAGGACTGAAGCTTTCTTT CASSLMGDRRTEAFF
TRBJ1-1 once TRBV6-2/TRBV6-3 TRBD1 TGTGCCAGCAGTCCCCGGGGGACAGGGGCGCGGACTGAAGCTTTCTTT CASSPRGTGARTEAFF
TRBJ2-1 NA TRBV29-1 NA TGCAGCGCGGGCTCCTACAGGCGTAATGAGCAGTTCTTC CSAGSYRRNEQFF
TRBJ2-3 NA TRBV9 NA TGTGCCAGCAGCGTAGGTCTTAGTGGCATGGCTAGCGGCACAGATACGCAGTATTTT CASSVGLSGMASGTDTQYF
TRBJ1-1 NA TRBV29-1 NA TGCAGCGGCGGACAGCAGAACACTGAAGCTTTCTTT CSGGQQNTEAFF
TRBJ2-2 NA TRBV6-5 NA TGTGCCAGCAGAGTACAGGGGAACACCGGGGAGCTGTTTTTT CASRVQGNTGELFF
TRBJ2-1 NA TRBV27 NA TGTGCCAGCAGTTTATATAGCGGCTACAATGAGCAGTTCTTC CASSLYSGYNEQFF
TRBJ1-5 NA TRBV28 NA TGTGCCAGCAGTTTAGGGGGAGGACGCTCAACCCAGCATTTT CASSLGGGRSTQHF
TRBJ2-1 NA TRBV13 NA TGTGCCAGCAGCTTAGGACTAGCAAAAGATGAGCAGTTCTTC CASSLGLAKDEQFF
TRBJ2-2 NA TRBV6-4 NA TGTGCCAGCAGTTTTAGACAGAACACCGGGGAGCTGTTTTTT CASSFRQNTGELFF
TRBJ2-7 NA TRBV29-1 NA TGCAGCGCCTCCGGGACACCCTACGAGCAGTACTTC CSASGTPYEQYF
TRBJ1-1 NA TRBV4-1 NA TGCGCCAGCAGCCAAGCCACGGTAGCTGAAGCTTTCTTT CASSQATVAEAFF
TRBJ1-1 NA TRBV27 TRBD1 TGTGCCAGCAGTTCAAGATGGACAGGGGTGGCTGAAGCTTTCTTT CASSSRWTGVAEAFF
TRBJ1-1 NA TRBV9 NA TGTGCCAGCAGCTCCCCCAGGCGTTCATCCCCTTTCTTT CASSSPRRSSPFF
TRBJ2-7 NA TRBV7-9 NA TGTGCCAGCAGCCCTTCGGCCTACCCAGGGGGGGAGCAGTACTTC CASSPSAYPGGEQYF
TRBJ1-3 NA TRBV27 NA TGTGCCAGCAGGTCTCTTGGGGGGGCCCACAGTGGAAACACCATATATTTT CASRSLGGAHSGNTIYF
TRBJ1-1 NA TRBV6-5 NA TGTGCCAGCAGTTACTCCAGGAACACTGAAGCTTTCTTT CASSYSRNTEAFF
TRBJ2-7 NA TRBV6-5 NA TGTGCCAGCAGTTACGGTCAAGGACAGACCTACGAGCAGTACTTC CASSYGQGQTYEQYF
TRBJ1-5 NA TRBV21-1 NA TGTGCCAGCAGCAAAGGTTGTAGGCAGGCCCGCGATAGCAATCAGCCCCAGCATTTT CASSKGCRQARDSNQPQHF
TRBJ2-5 NA TRBV7-2 NA TGTGCCAGCAGCCGAGGGATACAAGAGACCCAGTACTTC CASSRGIQETQYF